The 28 T cell receptor beta chains in this list originate from one sample, sequenced in a study of blood T cell repertoires in COVID-19. Repertoires were generated with immunoSEQ multiplex PCR, while TCRdb's copy carries only in-frame clones and drops some. This table holds 200,000 or so clones, 75% to 85% found once. Sequenced material: peripheral blood. All receptors come from a man in his forties who had recovered from COVID-19.

The V call is TRBV11-2, the J call TRBJ2-7; 8 bases map to TRBD1. Losses at the gene ends were 5 bases for V and 2 bases for J; bases not matched to a gene: 5. The CDR3 is 14 amino acids. Per the germline V gene, CDR1 is SGHAT and CDR2 is FQNNGV. The CDR3 nucleotides read TGTGCCAGCAGCCGGACAGGGACCACCTACGAGCAGTACTTC. Its protein is CASSRTGTTYEQYF.

This clone has just one count. The chain joins TRBV9 to TRBJ2-1; 11 positions match TRBD2. The V gene end was trimmed by 0 bases and the J gene end by 0 bases; junction bases not matched to a gene: 5. There are 18 residues in the CDR3. Germline V gives CDR1 SGDLS, CDR2 YYNGEE. CDR3 protein: CASSVGLAGPSSYNEQFF. Here the CDR3 DNA reads TGTGCCAGCAGCGTAGGACTAGCGGGGCCCAGCTCCTACAATGAGCAGTTCTTC.

In the case of this clone: The sample has other DNA sequences that encode this CDR3 too. V and J are TRBV7-2 and TRBJ2-7; possible D gene TRBD1, 5 bases. CDR3 size: 13 residues. Germline V gene sequence: CDR1 SGHTA, CDR2 FQGNSA. V was pared by 2 bases and J by 3 bases, with 8 bases between. The CDR3 is CASSLTGRYEQYF. Written as DNA, the CDR3 is TGTGCCAGCAGCTTAACAGGACGCTACGAGCAGTACTTC.

The V and J genes are TRBV19 and TRBJ2-3; a weak D match, TRBD2 (6 bases). The germline gives CDR1 LNHDA, CDR2 SQIVND (reference sequence). This CDR3 is 15 amino acids long. Trimming left V 4 bases short and J 2 bases short, with 13 bases between. Written as DNA, the CDR3 is TGTGCCAGTAGTAAGGGGACGCGGGACACAGATACGCAGTATTTT. It is translated as CASSKGTRDTDTQYF.

J is TRBJ1-5 and V is TRBV18; D unclear. The V gene's germline CDR1 is KGHSH and CDR2 LQKENI. Trimming cost V 3 bases and J 5 bases, with 11 bases left between them. CDR3 length: 14 residues. The chain's CDR3 is CASSPSGRDQPQHF. CDR3 in DNA: TGTGCCAGCTCACCGAGCGGAAGGGATCAGCCCCAGCATTTT.

The CDR3 sequence is CASRAGTSVSYEQYF. For the CDR3, the DNA is TGTGCCAGTAGGGCAGGGACTAGCGTCTCCTACGAGCAGTACTTC. The chain has TRBV19 and TRBJ2-7, with 10 nucleotides matching TRBD2. Germline V gene sequence: CDR1 LNHDA, CDR2 SQIVND (reference sequence). J was trimmed by 0 bases and V by 6 bases; bases with no gene match: 5. CDR3 length: 15 residues.

The genes are TRBV20-1 and TRBJ1-5; D not certain. The CDR3 covers 15 residues. CDR1 and CDR2 from the germline V gene are DFQATT and SNEGSKA (reference sequence). Trimming took 3 bases from V and 1 from J, leaving 13 bases between them. The CDR3 DNA is TGCAGTGCTAGTACGAGCGGGAGGAGCAATCAGCCCCAGCATTTT. It translates to CSASTSGRSNQPQHF.

J is TRBJ1-1 and V is TRBV27, with D possibly being TRBD1 (6 bases). V dropped 5 bases and J dropped 2 bases, with 18 bases sitting between them. This CDR3 contains 16 residues. Germline V gene sequence: CDR1 MNHEY, CDR2 SMNVEV (reference sequence). CDR3 sequence reads: CASSPSTGDTNTEAFF. The CDR3 nucleotides read TGTGCCAGCAGTCCGTCGACAGGAGACACTAACACTGAAGCTTTCTTT.

The chain carries TRBV6-6 and TRBJ2-1, with a weak D call TRBD1 (5 bases). The CDR3 loop spans 14 amino acids. Per the germline V gene, CDR1 is MNHNY and CDR2 is SVGAGI (reference sequence). Trimming left V 2 bases short and J 2 bases short, with 7 bases between. The CDR3 DNA sequence: TGTGCCAGCAGTTACGACAGCACCTACAATGAGCAGTTCTTC. It yields the protein CASSYDSTYNEQFF.

This clone was observed a handful of times. The rearrangement joins TRBV7-2 to TRBJ2-1; no firm D call. Germline CDR1 reads SGHTA; CDR2 reads FQGNSA. CDR3 size: 12 residues. Trimming left V 5 bases short and J 8 bases short, with 10 bases between. The CDR3 spells CASSDSLDEQFF. CDR3 bases: TGTGCCAGCAGCGACTCTCTCGATGAGCAGTTCTTC. Combining the CDR3 with reference TRBV7-2 and TRBJ2-1 gives the whole variable domain GAGVSQSPSNKVTEKGKDVELRCDPISGHTALYWYRQSLGQGLEFLIYFQGNSAPDKSGLPSDRFSAERTGGSVSTLTIQRTQQEDSAVYLCASSDSLDEQFFGPGTRLTVL.

This clone came up a few times. This chain connects TRBV19 to TRBJ2-3, with 9 bases lining up with TRBD1. After removal of 6 bases from V and 4 bases from J, the junction contained 5 bases not matched to a gene. The CDR3 has 14 amino acids. Germline V gives CDR1 LNHDA, CDR2 SQIVND (reference sequence). In nucleotides, the CDR3 is TGTGCCAGTAGGCTGACAGGGGGTCCAGATACGCAGTATTTT. Translated, it gives CASRLTGGPDTQYF.

This chain links TRBV7-8 with TRBJ1-2, with a possible D match to TRBD1 (6 bases). The CDR3 is made up of 13 amino acids. Germline loops: CDR1 SGHVS, CDR2 FQNEAQ. V was pared by 2 bases and J by 8 bases, with 12 bases between. CDR3 nucleotide sequence: TGTGCCAGCAGCTTACAACGGACAGAAGGCTACACCTTC. This translates into CASSLQRTEGYTF.

The rearrangement links TRBV12-3 or TRBV12-4 to TRBJ2-7, with D possibly being TRBD1 (6 bases). V was clipped by 1 base and J by 4 bases, with 8 bases between them. The CDR3 has 13 residues. The DNA for the CDR3 is TGTGCCAGCAGTTTAGAGGACAGTTACGAGCAGTACTTC. As protein: CASSLEDSYEQYF.

This clone was counted at least ten times. This same CDR3 is encoded by further DNA sequences in the sample. The V and J genes are TRBV5-1 and TRBJ2-7; D might be TRBD1 (5 bases). The germline V gene has CDR1 SGHRS and CDR2 YFSETQ. Trimming took 5 bases from V and 2 from J, leaving 17 bases between them. CDR3 length: 15 residues. The DNA for the CDR3 is TGCGCCAGCAGTCTCTCTCAGGGAAGAGCCTACGAGCAGTACTTC. This codes for CASSLSQGRAYEQYF. Full variable domain (rest looked up from reference TRBV5-1 and TRBJ2-7): KAGVTQTPRYLIKTRGQQVTLSCSPISGHRSVSWYQQTPGQGLQFLFEYFSETQRNKGNFPGRFSGRQFSNSRSEMNVSTLELGDSALYLCASSLSQGRAYEQYFGPGTRLTVT.

The gene calls are TRBV2 and TRBJ1-1; no clear D. The CDR3 length is 13 residues. Germline CDR1 and CDR2: SNHLY and FYNNEI. The ends were cut back, 5 bases at V and 1 base at J, with 8 bases in the middle. The CDR3 nucleotides are TGTGCCAGCAGTTCGGGAGGGAACACTGAAGCTTTCTTT. Amino acid sequence: CASSSGGNTEAFF.

This chain links TRBV30 with TRBJ1-3; tentative D call: TRBD1 (5 bases). In germline, CDR1 is GTSNPN, CDR2 SVGIG (reference sequence). The CDR3 sequence is 17 residues long. Deletions cut 5 bases from V and 0 bases from J, with 20 bases between. The CDR3 region is CAWAGLDSTFSGNTIYF. The DNA for the CDR3 is TGTGCCTGGGCCGGGCTCGACAGTACCTTCTCTGGAAACACCATATATTTT.

The rearrangement joins TRBV4-3 to TRBJ1-1; D is ambiguous. CDR3 length: 14 residues. Deletions cut 0 bases from V and 8 bases from J, with 13 bases between. Germline V CDR1 and CDR2: LGHNA, YSLEER. For the CDR3, the DNA is TGCGCCAGCAGCCAAGATCCAGAAGTAAACGAAGCTTTCTTT. The encoded protein is CASSQDPEVNEAFF.

This sequence joins TRBV5-5 and TRBJ2-2, with TRBD2 matching over 9 bases. After removal of 6 bases from V and 4 bases from J, the junction contained 7 bases not matched to a gene. The CDR3 has 15 amino acids. Germline V gene data show CDR1 as SGHKS and CDR2 as YYEKEE (reference sequence). CDR3 nucleotides: TGTGCCAGCACGAGCGGGGGGCCGGGCACCGGGGAGCTGTTTTTT. Translating gives CASTSGGPGTGELFF.

The chain employs TRBV29-1 and TRBJ2-7; 8 positions match TRBD1. CDR1 and CDR2 from the germline V gene are SQVTM and ANQGSEA. J was trimmed by 4 bases and V by 4 bases; bases with no gene match: 9. The CDR3 extends over 14 amino acids. The CDR3 DNA reads as TGCAGCGTTGCCGCGGGACAGGAAACTTACGAGCAGTACTTC. It specifies CSVAAGQETYEQYF.

The rearrangement links TRBV5-5 to TRBJ2-2; D is uncertain. The length of the CDR3 is 15 residues. CDR1 is SGHKS and CDR2 is YYEKEE in the germline V gene (reference sequence). V was pared by 6 bases and J by 4 bases, with 16 bases between. The CDR3 is CASNLGRVGTGELFF. The DNA for the CDR3 is TGTGCCAGCAATCTTGGCCGGGTCGGCACCGGGGAGCTGTTTTTT. The full variable domain, its missing parts supplied by reference TRBV5-5 and TRBJ2-2, is DAGVTQSPTHLIKTRGQQVTLRCSPISGHKSVSWYQQVLGQGPQFIFQYYEKEERGRGNFPDRFSARQFPNYSSELNVNALLLGDSALYLCASNLGRVGTGELFFGEGSRLTVL.

This chain connects TRBV18 to TRBJ2-5, with D unresolved. Trimming removed 6 bases at V and 0 bases at J, with 5 bases between. Germline loops: CDR1 KGHSH, CDR2 LQKENI. The CDR3 consists of 12 residues. The CDR3 here is CASSQYQETQYF. The DNA of the CDR3 is TGTGCCAGCTCCCAGTACCAAGAGACCCAGTACTTC.

J is TRBJ1-1 and V is TRBV7-8; tentatively, D is TRBD1 (6 bases). Germline V gene data show CDR1 as SGHVS and CDR2 as FQNEAQ. Trimming left V 2 bases short and J 10 bases short, with 14 bases between. CDR3 length: 13 amino acids. CDR3 coding DNA: TGTGCCAGCAGCTTAAGGGGGAACGTTGTAGCTTTCTTT. This sequence encodes CASSLRGNVVAFF.

This clone was found a few times. The J gene is TRBJ2-1, the V gene TRBV28, with 7 bases matching TRBD2. Losses at the gene ends were 6 bases for V and 9 bases for J; bases not matched to a gene: 8. This CDR3 is built from 13 residues. The germline gives CDR1 MDHEN, CDR2 SYDVKM. This CDR3 is CASSSIAGGEQFF. The CDR3 DNA follows: TGTGCCAGCAGCTCTATAGCGGGCGGTGAGCAGTTCTTC.

The chain combines TRBV19 with TRBJ2-5, with D possibly matching TRBD1 (5 bases). The CDR3 covers 15 residues. The V end was cut by 5 bases, the J end by 5 bases, with 18 bases between. The germline V gene encodes CDR1 LNHDA and CDR2 SQIVND (reference sequence). The CDR3 sequence is CASSQFGRVAETQYF. The CDR3 nucleotides are TGTGCCAGTAGTCAGTTTGGCAGGGTGGCGGAGACCCAGTACTTC.

V is TRBV30 and J is TRBJ2-2; unclear D gene. Germline V gives CDR1 GTSNPN, CDR2 SVGIG (reference sequence). The CDR3 spans 11 residues. Between the trimmed V and J ends, which lost 4 bases and 7 bases, there was a span of 7 bases. CDR3 sequence reads: CAWTPGGELFF. The CDR3 DNA reads TGTGCCTGGACACCAGGCGGGGAGCTGTTTTTT.

This chain uses TRBV2 with TRBJ2-7; 7 bases match TRBD2. The CDR3 is 15 amino acids. Germline CDR1 SNHLY, CDR2 FYNNEI. V was pared by 0 bases and J by 3 bases, with 5 bases of the junction left unmatched. The CDR3 region is CASSEAAGVVYEQYF. Here the CDR3 DNA reads TGTGCCAGCAGTGAAGCGGCGGGAGTGGTCTACGAGCAGTACTTC. Supplemented by reference TRBV2 and TRBJ2-7, the full variable domain reads EPEVTQTPSHQVTQMGQEVILRCVPISNHLYFYWYRQILGQKVEFLVSFYNNEISEKSEIFDDQFSVERPDGSNFTLKIRSTKLEDSAMYFCASSEAAGVVYEQYFGPGTRLTVT.

The chain combines TRBV19 with TRBJ1-1; D not resolved. The CDR3 spans 12 residues. The germline CDR1 and CDR2 sequences are LNHDA and SQIVND (reference sequence). The V and J ends lost 3 bases and 7 bases respectively, with 9 bases between them. CDR3 region: CASSMVHSEAFF. The CDR3 region has the DNA TGTGCCAGTAGTATGGTCCACAGTGAAGCTTTCTTT.

Concerning this clone itself: At one end, the junction sequence differs from germline, possibly due to a read error. This sequence joins TRBV2 and TRBJ1-6; 7 positions agree with TRBD1. The CDR3 is 20 amino acids. Germline assignment: CDR1 SNHLY and CDR2 FYNNEI. The DNA for the CDR3 is TGTGCCAGCCGTGACCTACCGGGACAGTCTGTAAGCTCCTATAATTCACCCCTCCACTTT. Translated, it gives CASRDLPGQSVSSYNSPLHF.